A selection of T cell receptor beta chains follows, all from one sample in a study of blood T cell repertoires in COVID-19. Here immunoSEQ multiplex PCR was the method, and the copy in TCRdb shows in-frame clones only, minus some. The sample shows about 200,000 clones, approximately 88% of them seen only once. The sequencing sample was made of peripheral blood. The receptors derive from a man aged 40-55 years with acute or convalescent COVID-19. Each CDR3 is given with its conserved first and last residue. A D gene is named only where the DNA matches it firmly. Not every row has a clone size; where given, it reads once, few, many or a size class.

size,V,J,length,D,CDR3,DNA
.,TRBV7-2,TRBJ2-3,16,TRBD2,CASSLLGGGNTDTQYF,TGTGCCAGCAGCCTCCTCGGGGGGGGGAACACAGATACGCAGTATTTT
.,TRBV5-1,TRBJ1-1,14,.,CASSFSGKDTEAFF,TGCGCCAGCAGCTTTTCAGGGAAGGACACTGAAGCTTTCTTT
.,TRBV4-2,TRBJ1-2,15,.,CASSQGLDSYYGYTF,TGTGCCAGCAGCCAAGGGTTGGACAGTTACTATGGCTACACCTTC
once,TRBV15,TRBJ2-3,13,.,CATSRPLADTQYF,TGTGCCACCAGCAGGCCACTGGCAGATACGCAGTATTTT
.,TRBV29-1,TRBJ2-3,15,TRBD2,CSVESSGGVIDTQYF,TGCAGCGTTGAATCTAGCGGGGGGGTTATAGATACGCAGTATTTT
.,TRBV6-5,TRBJ2-7,14,.,CASSYEWKGKDEYF,TGTGCCAGCAGTTACGAATGGAAGGGGAAGGATGAGTACTTC
.,TRBV29-1,TRBJ1-2,12,.,CSVDRGVYGYTF,TGCAGCGTTGACAGGGGTGTCTATGGCTACACCTTC
.,TRBV7-2,TRBJ2-7,16,TRBD1,CASSPNSGQISYEQYF,TGTGCCAGCAGTCCAAATTCGGGACAGATCTCCTACGAGCAGTACTTC
.,TRBV2,TRBJ2-7,14,TRBD1,CASKNSTGDYEQYF,TGTGCCAGCAAGAATTCGACAGGGGACTACGAGCAGTACTTC
.,TRBV14,TRBJ2-7,14,.,CASSLDRGGVEQYF,TGTGCCAGCAGCCTTGACAGGGGAGGGGTCGAGCAGTACTTC
.,TRBV28,TRBJ1-4,14,.,CASRVTVANEKLFF,TGTGCCAGCAGGGTGACAGTGGCTAATGAAAAACTGTTTTTT
few,TRBV3-1/TRBV3-2,TRBJ2-2,19,TRBD1,CASSPAGTATLPNTGELFF,TGTGCCAGCAGCCCCGCCGGGACAGCCACACTTCCGAACACCGGGGAGCTGTTTTTT
.,TRBV10-1,TRBJ2-1,14,TRBD2,CASSELAGQGEQFF,TGCGCCAGCAGTGAGCTAGCGGGGCAGGGGGAGCAGTTCTTC
.,TRBV29-1,TRBJ1-2,12,TRBD1,CSVRGGANGYTF,TGCAGCGTTAGAGGGGGCGCTAATGGCTACACCTTC
.,TRBV4-1,TRBJ2-5,16,.,CASSQGGEGSSETQYF,TGCGCCAGCAGCCAAGGAGGCGAGGGTAGTTCGGAGACCCAGTACTTC
.,TRBV5-4,TRBJ1-2,13,.,CASSLDRGLGYTF,TGTGCCAGCAGCCTCGACCGAGGGTTAGGCTACACCTTC
.,TRBV11-2,TRBJ1-6,14,TRBD1,CASSLQGASSPLHF,TGTGCCAGCAGCTTACAGGGGGCGAGCTCACCCCTCCACTTT
.,TRBV9,TRBJ2-3,15,.,CASSPPTVARDTQYF,TGTGCCAGCAGCCCCCCAACGGTAGCGCGCGATACGCAGTATTTT
.,TRBV3-1/TRBV3-2,TRBJ2-2,16,TRBD2,CASSRLAGGHTGELFF,TGTGCCAGCAGCCGGCTAGCGGGGGGGCATACCGGGGAGCTGTTTTTT
.,TRBV2,TRBJ1-5,15,TRBD1,CASSEEGTGSQPQHF,TGTGCCAGCAGTGAAGAGGGGACAGGGTCCCAGCCCCAGCATTTT
.,TRBV5-1,TRBJ2-2,17,.,CASSSMIIQANTGELFF,TGCGCCAGCAGCTCCATGATTATACAGGCGAACACCGGGGAGCTGTTTTTT
.,TRBV5-1,TRBJ2-5,16,TRBD2,CASSLGLAGGHETQYF,TGCGCCAGCAGCTTGGGACTAGCGGGGGGGCACGAGACCCAGTACTTC
.,TRBV24-1,TRBJ1-3,12,.,CATSDSGNTIYF,TGTGCCACCAGTGATTCGGGAAACACCATATATTTT
.,TRBV19,TRBJ1-6,14,.,CASSIDRGASPLHF,TGTGCCAGTAGTATAGACAGGGGCGCTTCACCCCTCCACTTT
.,TRBV6-6,TRBJ1-5,17,.,CASSPGTNTHSNQPQHF,TGTGCCAGCAGTCCCGGGACAAATACCCATAGCAATCAGCCCCAGCATTTT
.,TRBV12-3/TRBV12-4,TRBJ2-7,13,.,CASSPDSRGEQYF,TGTGCCAGCAGCCCCGACTCTAGGGGGGAGCAGTACTTC
.,TRBV21-1,TRBJ2-7,15,.,CASSKKRPSGREQYF,TGTGCCAGCAGCAAAAAAAGACCCTCGGGGAGAGAGCAGTACTTC
.,TRBV6-5,TRBJ2-3,16,.,CASSYSKYPRTDTQYF,TGTGCCAGCAGTTACTCTAAGTATCCCAGGACAGATACGCAGTATTTT
.,TRBV4-2,TRBJ1-3,18,TRBD1,CASSARDRGLNSGNTIYF,TGTGCCAGCAGCGCCCGGGACAGGGGGCTAAACTCTGGAAACACCATATATTTT
.,TRBV24-1,TRBJ1-2,15,.,CATSDRERGSHGYTF,TGTGCCACCAGTGATCGTGAAAGGGGAAGCCATGGCTACACCTTC
.,TRBV11-2,TRBJ1-1,18,TRBD1,CASSLDRGQGGVRTEAFF,TGTGCCAGCAGCTTAGACAGGGGGCAGGGTGGTGTCCGAACTGAAGCTTTCTTT